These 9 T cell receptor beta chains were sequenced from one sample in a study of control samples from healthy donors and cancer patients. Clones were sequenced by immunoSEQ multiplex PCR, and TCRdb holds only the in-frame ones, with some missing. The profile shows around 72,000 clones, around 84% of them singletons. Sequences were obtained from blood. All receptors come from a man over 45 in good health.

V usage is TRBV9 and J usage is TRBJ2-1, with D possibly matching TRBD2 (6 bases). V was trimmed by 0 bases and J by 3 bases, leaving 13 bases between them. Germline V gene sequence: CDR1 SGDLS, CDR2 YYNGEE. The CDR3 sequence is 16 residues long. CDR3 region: CASSVVGTLNYNEQFF. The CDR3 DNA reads TGTGCCAGCAGCGTAGTCGGGACTCTTAACTACAATGAGCAGTTCTTC. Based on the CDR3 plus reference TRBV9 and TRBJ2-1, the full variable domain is DSGVTQTPKHLITATGQRVTLRCSPRSGDLSVYWYQQSLDQGLQFLIQYYNGEERAKGNILERFSAQQFPDLHSELNLSSLELGDSALYFCASSVVGTLNYNEQFFGPGTRLTVL.

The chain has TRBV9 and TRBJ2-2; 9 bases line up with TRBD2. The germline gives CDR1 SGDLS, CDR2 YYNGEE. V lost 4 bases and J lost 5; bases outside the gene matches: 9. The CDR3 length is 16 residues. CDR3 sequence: CASSPGSGGRTGELFF. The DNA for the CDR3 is TGTGCCAGCAGCCCCGGCAGCGGGGGGCGTACCGGGGAGCTGTTTTTT.

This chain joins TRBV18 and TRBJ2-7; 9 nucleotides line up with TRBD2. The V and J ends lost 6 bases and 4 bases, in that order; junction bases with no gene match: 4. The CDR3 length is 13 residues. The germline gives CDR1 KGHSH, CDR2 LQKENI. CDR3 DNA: TGTGCCAGCTCGGCGGGACTAGCTTACGAGCAGTACTTC. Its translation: CASSAGLAYEQYF.

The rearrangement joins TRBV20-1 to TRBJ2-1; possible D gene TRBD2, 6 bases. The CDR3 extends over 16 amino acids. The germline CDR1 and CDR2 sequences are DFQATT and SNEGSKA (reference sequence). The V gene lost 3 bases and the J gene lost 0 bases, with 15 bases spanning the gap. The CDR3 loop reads CSASAGGASSYNEQFF. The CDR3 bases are TGCAGTGCTAGTGCGGGCGGGGCGAGCTCCTACAATGAGCAGTTCTTC.

This chain's CDR3 is CASSLMSGSDNEQFF. For the CDR3, the DNA is TGCGCCAGCAGCTTAATGAGCGGGAGCGACAATGAGCAGTTCTTC. The chain recombines TRBV5-1 with TRBJ2-1, with 8 bases matching TRBD2. CDR1 is SGHRS, CDR2 YFSETQ, per germline. V trimming: 2 bases; J trimming: 5 bases; junction bases outside the gene matches: 6. The length of the CDR3 is 15 residues.

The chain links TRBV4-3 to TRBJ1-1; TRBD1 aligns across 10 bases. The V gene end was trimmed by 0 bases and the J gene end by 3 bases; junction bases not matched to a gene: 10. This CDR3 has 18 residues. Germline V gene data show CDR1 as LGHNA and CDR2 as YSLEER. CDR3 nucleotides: TGCGCCAGCAGCCAAGATGTAGGACAGGGGGTGTGGGACACTGAAGCTTTCTTT. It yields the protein CASSQDVGQGVWDTEAFF.

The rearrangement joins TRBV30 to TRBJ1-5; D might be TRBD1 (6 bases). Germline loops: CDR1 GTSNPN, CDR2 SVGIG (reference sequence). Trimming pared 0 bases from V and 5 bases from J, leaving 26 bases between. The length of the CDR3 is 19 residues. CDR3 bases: TGTGCCTGGAGTGTAAAGGGGTATATTGTATGGACAGAGGATCAGCCCCAGCATTTT. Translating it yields CAWSVKGYIVWTEDQPQHF.

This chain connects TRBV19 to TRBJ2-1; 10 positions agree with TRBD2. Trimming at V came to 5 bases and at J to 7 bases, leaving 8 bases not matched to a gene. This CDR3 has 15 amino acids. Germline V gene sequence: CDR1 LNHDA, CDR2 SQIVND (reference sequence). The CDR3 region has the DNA TGTGCCAGTAGTTACCCAGCTAGCGGGAGAAATGAGCAGTTCTTC. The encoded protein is CASSYPASGRNEQFF. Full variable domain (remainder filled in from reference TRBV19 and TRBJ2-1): DGGITQSPKYLFRKEGQNVTLSCEQNLNHDAMYWYRQDPGQGLRLIYYSQIVNDFQKGDIAEGYSVSREKKESFPLTVTSAQKNPTAFYLCASSYPASGRNEQFFGPGTRLTVL.

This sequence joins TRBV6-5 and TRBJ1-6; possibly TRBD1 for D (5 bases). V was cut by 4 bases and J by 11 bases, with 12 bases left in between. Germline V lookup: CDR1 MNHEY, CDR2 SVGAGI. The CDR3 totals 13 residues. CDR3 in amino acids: CASSSRVRTPLHF. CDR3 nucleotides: TGTGCCAGCAGTTCCAGGGTGAGGACACCCCTCCACTTT.